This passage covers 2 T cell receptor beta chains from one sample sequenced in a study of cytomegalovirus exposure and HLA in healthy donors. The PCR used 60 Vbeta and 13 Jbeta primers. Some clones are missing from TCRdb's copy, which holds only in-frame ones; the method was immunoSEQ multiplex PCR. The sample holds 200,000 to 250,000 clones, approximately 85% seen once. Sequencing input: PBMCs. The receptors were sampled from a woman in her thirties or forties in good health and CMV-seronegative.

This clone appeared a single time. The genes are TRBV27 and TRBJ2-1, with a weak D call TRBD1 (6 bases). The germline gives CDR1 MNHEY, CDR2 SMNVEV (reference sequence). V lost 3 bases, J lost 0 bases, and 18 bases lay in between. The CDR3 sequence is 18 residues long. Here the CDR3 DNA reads TGTGCCAGCAGTTTTCTCGGAGCGAGGGGGAGCTCCTACAATGAGCAGTTCTTC. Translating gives CASSFLGARGSSYNEQFF.

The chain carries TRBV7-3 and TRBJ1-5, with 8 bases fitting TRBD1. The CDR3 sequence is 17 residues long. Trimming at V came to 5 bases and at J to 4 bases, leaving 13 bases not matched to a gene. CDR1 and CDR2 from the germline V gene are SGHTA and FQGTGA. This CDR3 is CASSLLRGRGRNQPQHF. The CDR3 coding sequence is TGTGCCAGCAGCCTACTCCGAGGCAGGGGGCGAAATCAGCCCCAGCATTTT.